This T cell receptor (beta chain) originates from a study of shared clonotypes between healthy human individuals (dated by TCRdb to about 2020). A note on the overall study: A couple of women and a few men aged 18 to 49 years were included in the cohort. Leukapheresis yielded between about 0.9 and 8.9 billion PBMCs per donor. For each donor, CD4 naive and CD4 memory were each run on three plates, CD8 naive on two plates, and CD8 memory on one plate. Blood TCR repertoires of 5 or 6 healthy adults were deeply sequenced to estimate repertoire size and the extent of clonotype sharing between individuals. To increase sequencing depth and limit assay-specific biases, different laboratories used diverse techniques to prepare libraries and sequence TCR repertoires. The study at large found these results: Pairwise subsampling indicated that sequencing depth was expected to affect the degree of clonotype sharing among donors. Because the study included only a small number of donors, the genetic and exposure-history diversity represented was limited. Only blood was sampled, and tissue TCR repertoires likely differ from those in blood. Across four donors, around 5.4% of naive CD4, over 3% of naive CD8, 2% to 2.5% of memory CD4, and approximately 0.4% of memory CD8 clonotypes were shared. Even with the large sequencing depth, rarefaction of the sorted-subset datasets indicated that sequencing was incomplete. Naive subsets generally had larger estimated clonotype richness than memory subsets. Compared with non-shared clonotypes, the clonotypes found in all four sorted-subset donors had higher generation probabilities.

From its cysteine to its phenylalanine, the CDR3 spans 14 amino acids. Kept here is only the CDR3 DNA, which spans 42 bases and is read in frame from base 1. The germline V gene (reference sequence) supplies CDR1 LNHDA and CDR2 SQIVND. V is clipped by 4 bases and J by 1 base, and the sequence between their germline boundaries is 8 bases long. Using the deep immunoSEQ assay, TCR CDR3 regions were amplified from genomic DNA by multiplex PCR. For each cell subset, the extracted genomic DNA was distributed evenly across all wells of several immunoSEQ 96-well plates, and each plate served as one replicate. For sorted subsets, each replicate PCR was loaded with approximately 190 ng genomic DNA, equivalent to approximately 27,000 T cell genomes. The purified libraries were quantified using a Qubit 3.0 fluorometer, sized with a Bioanalyzer 2100, and then quantified again using the KAPA Library Quantification kit. Each immunoSEQ 96-well plate was sequenced on its own single-read 150-cycle Illumina NextSeq 550 flow cell. The original pipeline was this. Because only junctional sequences without quality scores were contained in the immunoSEQ output, filtering matching that applied to full-length reads could not be performed. Sequences were annotated with PyIR, a Python wrapper for IgBLAST v1.9, using IMGT germline references to assign V/J genes and CDR3. Reads were removed for weak V/J assignments (E-value above 1e-6), missing CDR3, stop codons, out-of-frame junctions, or ambiguous translated residues. V3J clonotypes were defined by identical inferred V gene, J gene, and CDR3 amino acid sequence. Percentage overlap between repertoires was calculated by dividing the number of shared unique clonotypes by the size of the smaller repertoire. Richness of each repertoire was evaluated using RTK rarefaction, the Chao1 estimator, and Recon v2.1 estimates of unobserved clonotypes. For all TCRbeta clonotypes obtained by the gDNA method from a handful of donors, generation probabilities were computed with OLGA. The table comes from immuneACCESS by way of TCRdb, which keeps in-frame sequences with V and J called. Part of the clones is missing from these tables; in studies checked, under half for an unresolved V gene and the rest for unknown reasons. The V and J calls and clone size come from that table; D and trimming were worked out from the DNA. This sample is represented by some 740,000 clones; roughly 92% of them were singletons. 20% to 30% of the sample goes to the ten largest clones.

CD8 naive samples were CD45RO-negative cells positively selected for CCR7, giving a CD45RA+CCR7+ population that excluded TemRA cells. The donors were healthy, HIV-negative adults who had no recently reported acute infections or vaccinations. Every donor was a Caucasian adult living in Nashville, Tennessee, USA. Blood was obtained by leukapheresis, after which PBMCs were separated by Ficoll-Histopaque density gradient centrifugation and cryopreserved in liquid nitrogen vapor phase. Purity and quantity of every magnetically sorted T cell population were checked by analytical flow cytometry. Genomic DNA was isolated from every sorted fraction and measured by UV absorbance on a Nanodrop 2000c. To note about this clone: Its target antigen remains unknown. No base quality information exists; no much larger clone differs at one position.

This sequence uses TRBV19 and TRBJ1-5; no D gene is confidently identified. Sequencing was carried out using naive CD8+ T cells sorted from blood. The label giving this sample's cell subset or site can be read as: CD45RA+CCR7+. The sequence came from a man younger than 45 in good health. The DNA sequence follows: TGTGCCAGTAGTAGCGGCGTAAGCAATCAGCCCCAGCATTTT. It translates to CASSSGVSNQPQHF. The CDR3, completed at both ends by the reference TRBV19 and TRBJ1-5 genes, gives the full variable domain DGGITQSPKYLFRKEGQNVTLSCEQNLNHDAMYWYRQDPGQGLRLIYYSQIVNDFQKGDIAEGYSVSREKKESFPLTVTSAQKNPTAFYLCASSSGVSNQPQHFGDGTRLSIL.